This entry lists 19 T cell receptor beta chains sequenced from one sample in a study of shared clonotypes between healthy human individuals. Repertoires were generated with immunoSEQ multiplex PCR, while TCRdb's copy carries only in-frame clones and drops some. This table holds 550,000 to 600,000 clones, around 80% found once. Input material: PBMCs. The receptor source for this set is a woman aged 40 to 50 in good health. Some clones in this sample may be carry-over from other donors' samples.

The sample holds one count of this clone. The chain links TRBV30 to TRBJ2-1; tentative D call: TRBD1 (5 bases). The germline CDR1 and CDR2 sequences are GTSNPN and SVGIG (reference sequence). V was pared by 4 bases and J by 8 bases, with 15 bases between. The length of the CDR3 is 13 residues. CDR3 in amino acids: CAWTRSRVYEQFF. CDR3 DNA sequence: TGTGCCTGGACACGATCCAGGGTGTATGAGCAGTTCTTC.

V usage is TRBV7-3 and J usage is TRBJ2-1; no reliable D call. V was clipped by 6 bases and J by 0 bases, with 9 bases between them. Germline V lookup: CDR1 SGHTA, CDR2 FQGTGA. This CDR3 has 14 amino acids. DNA for the CDR3: TGTGCCAGCAGGGCGACCCCCTCCTACAATGAGCAGTTCTTC. Amino acid sequence: CASRATPSYNEQFF. Based on the CDR3 plus reference TRBV7-3 and TRBJ2-1, the full variable domain is GAGVSQTPSNKVTEKGKYVELRCDPISGHTALYWYRQSLGQGPEFLIYFQGTGAADDSGLPNDRFFAVRPEGSVSTLKIQRTERGDSAVYLCASRATPSYNEQFFGPGTRLTVL.

The chain links TRBV28 to TRBJ2-5; 10 bases fit TRBD2. J gave up 1 base and V 5 bases, and 4 bases lay outside the gene matches. Germline V gene lookup returns CDR1 MDHEN and CDR2 SYDVKM. The CDR3 covers 15 residues. CDR3 in amino acids: CASSVRLAGQETQYF. The DNA of the CDR3 is TGTGCCAGCAGTGTCCGACTAGCGGGCCAAGAGACCCAGTACTTC.

V gene TRBV29-1 combines with J gene TRBJ2-1, with TRBD2 matching 12 bases. Germline V gives CDR1 SQVTM, CDR2 ANQGSEA. CDR3 length: 14 residues. The trim removed 7 bases at V and 2 bases at J, leaving 3 bases unmatched. CDR3 loop: CSERLAGAYNEQFF. CDR3 sequence (DNA): TGCAGCGAGCGACTAGCGGGAGCCTACAATGAGCAGTTCTTC.

This chain links TRBV4-2 with TRBJ2-5, with D possibly matching TRBD1 (6 bases). V shed 2 bases and J shed 4 bases, with 11 bases lying between them. The CDR3 extends over 14 amino acids. Germline CDR1 and CDR2: LGHNA and YNFKEQ. CDR3 residues: CASSQNEGVETQYF. The CDR3 nucleotides read TGTGCCAGCAGCCAAAACGAGGGGGTAGAGACCCAGTACTTC.

V gene TRBV9 combines with J gene TRBJ2-5, with D perhaps being TRBD1 or TRBD2 (5 bases each). Trimming took off 0 bases at V and 5 bases at J, with 17 bases between the two ends. CDR3 length: 16 residues. Germline V gene data show CDR1 as SGDLS and CDR2 as YYNGEE. The CDR3: CASSVGAGTYMETQYF. The CDR3 coding sequence is TGTGCCAGCAGCGTAGGTGCCGGGACCTACATGGAGACCCAGTACTTC.

The chain has TRBV25-1 and TRBJ2-7; unclear D gene. The germline V gene has CDR1 MGHDK and CDR2 SYGVNS. V was pared by 8 bases and J by 0 bases, with 17 bases between. The CDR3 is made up of 15 amino acids. The CDR3 coding sequence is TGTGCCAGCCAGCCCCCGGGCGCAAGCTCCTACGAGCAGTACTTC. It encodes CASQPPGASSYEQYF.

This clone was seen only once. The V and J genes are TRBV28 and TRBJ2-1; D remains unclear. With 6 bases removed from V and 9 bases from J, the gap between germline ends came to 9 bases. CDR3 length: 11 amino acids. Germline CDR1 and CDR2: MDHEN and SYDVKM. CDR3 protein: CASSPDVEQFF. CDR3 DNA sequence: TGTGCCAGCAGCCCGGACGTTGAGCAGTTCTTC.

Comment on this clone: The junction differs from germline at one of its ends, possibly a read error. This CDR3 is also generated by other DNA sequences in the sample. The V gene is TRBV5-6, the J gene TRBJ2-1, with a tentative D call TRBD1 (6 bases). Germline CDR1 and CDR2: SGHDT and YYEEEE. This CDR3 region has 13 residues. CDR3 region: CASSPDSYNEQFF. The CDR3 DNA reads TGTGCAAGCAGCCCGGACAGTTACAATGAGCAGTTCTTC. Together with reference TRBV5-6 and TRBJ2-1, the CDR3 gives the full variable domain: DAGVTQSPTHLIKTRGQQVTLRCSPKSGHDTVSWYQQALGQGPQFIFQYYEEEERQRGNFPDRFSGHQFPNYSSELNVNALLLGDSALYLCASSPDSYNEQFFGPGTRLTVL.

This rearrangement joins TRBV4-3 to TRBJ1-5; D not certain. The CDR3 has 15 amino acids. CDR1 is LGHNA and CDR2 is YSLEER in the germline V gene. V lost 0 bases and J lost 3, with 9 bases in between. CDR3 amino acids: CASSQDFGDNQPQHF. DNA for the CDR3: TGCGCCAGCAGCCAAGACTTCGGGGACAATCAGCCCCAGCATTTT.

V and J are TRBV7-9 and TRBJ2-5, with TRBD2 matching 11 bases. This CDR3 comprises 19 residues. CDR1 and CDR2 (germline): SEHNR, FQNEAQ (reference sequence). Losses at the gene ends were 5 bases for V and 3 bases for J; bases not matched to a gene: 17. CDR3 bases: TGTGCCAGCAGCCCCGGCACTAGCGGGAGAAGGAAGGGGAAAGAGACCCAGTACTTC. Its protein is CASSPGTSGRRKGKETQYF.

The chain recombines TRBV7-2 with TRBJ2-7; possible D gene TRBD2, 6 bases. The CDR3 sequence is 15 residues long. Trimming pared 0 bases from V and 6 bases from J, leaving 15 bases between. The germline gives CDR1 SGHTA, CDR2 FQGNSA. The CDR3 DNA follows: TGTGCCAGCAGCTTAGCTGGTAGTTTGGGACTCGAGCAGTACTTC. Protein product: CASSLAGSLGLEQYF. Complete variable domain (other parts from reference TRBV7-2 and TRBJ2-7): GAGVSQSPSNKVTEKGKDVELRCDPISGHTALYWYRQSLGQGLEFLIYFQGNSAPDKSGLPSDRFSAERTGGSVSTLTIQRTQQEDSAVYLCASSLAGSLGLEQYFGPGTRLTVT.

This chain links TRBV30 with TRBJ2-6; D is possibly TRBD1 or TRBD2 (5 bases each). The germline gives CDR1 GTSNPN, CDR2 SVGIG (reference sequence). This CDR3 is built from 14 residues. V lost 2 bases to trimming and J lost 4 bases, with 9 bases between them. The CDR3 protein is CAWSPGTGANVLTF. The CDR3 DNA follows: TGTGCCTGGAGTCCCGGGACCGGGGCCAACGTCCTGACTTTC.

The chain employs TRBV9 and TRBJ2-3; 8 bases align to TRBD1. The germline gives CDR1 SGDLS, CDR2 YYNGEE. The CDR3 is 14 residues long. J was trimmed by 3 bases and V by 4 bases; bases with no gene match: 4. CDR3 coding DNA: TGTGCCAGCAGCTTACGACAGGGGACAGATACGCAGTATTTT. It encodes CASSLRQGTDTQYF.

The chain employs TRBV7-8 and TRBJ2-7; 7 bases align to TRBD2. Germline trimming cut 2 bases from V and 2 bases from J; bases unmatched to any gene: 12. CDR1 SGHVS and CDR2 FQNEAQ come from the germline V gene. The CDR3 loop spans 17 amino acids. CDR3 bases: TGTGCCAGCAGCTTAAAATTTCTGACTAGCAAGACCTACGAGCAGTACTTC. This gives the protein CASSLKFLTSKTYEQYF.

V gene TRBV10-1 combines with J gene TRBJ1-2; D call uncertain. Germline loops: CDR1 WNHNN, CDR2 SYGVQD (reference sequence). The CDR3 is made up of 12 amino acids. Trimming removed 6 bases from V and 4 bases from J, with 9 bases in between. CDR3 protein: CASRDRGYGYTF. Here the CDR3 DNA reads TGCGCCAGCAGGGACCGGGGCTATGGCTACACCTTC.

The V call is TRBV5-4, the J call TRBJ2-7; TRBD1 is a possible D gene (5 bases). Germline lookup yields CDR1 SGHNT and CDR2 YYREEE (reference sequence). This CDR3 has 15 amino acids. V was cut by 7 bases and J by 0 bases, with 17 bases left in between. CDR3 region: CASARETASSYEQYF. The CDR3 DNA is TGTGCCAGCGCCAGGGAAACGGCAAGCTCCTACGAGCAGTACTTC.

V is TRBV10-2 and J is TRBJ1-1; D may be TRBD1 (6 bases). CDR3 size: 12 residues. V gave up 7 bases and J gave up 6 bases, with 12 bases separating them. From germline, CDR1 is WSHSY and CDR2 SAAADI. CDR3 region: CASNTGTAEAFF. For the CDR3, the DNA is TGCGCCAGCAACACAGGGACGGCTGAAGCTTTCTTT.

Here the CDR3 reads CASSSISDATNEKLFF. CDR3 in DNA: TGTGCCAGCAGTTCTATTTCGGATGCAACTAATGAAAAACTGTTTTTT. This rearrangement joins TRBV28 to TRBJ1-4, with no clear D. The germline V and J ends were trimmed by 4 bases and 0 bases, with 12 bases remaining between them. Germline loops: CDR1 MDHEN, CDR2 SYDVKM. CDR3 length: 16 residues.